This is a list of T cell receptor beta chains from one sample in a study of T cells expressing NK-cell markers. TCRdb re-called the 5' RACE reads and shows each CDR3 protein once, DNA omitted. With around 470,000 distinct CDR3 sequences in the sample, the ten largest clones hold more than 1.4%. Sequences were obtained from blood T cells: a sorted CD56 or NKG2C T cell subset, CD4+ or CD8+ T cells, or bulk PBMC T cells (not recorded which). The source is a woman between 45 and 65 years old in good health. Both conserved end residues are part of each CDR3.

CSAIPLILAEIQETQYF	TRBJ2-5	TRBV20-1
CASSSPRGAGSSTDTQYF	TRBJ2-3	TRBV6-5
CASSARLGEKLFF	TRBJ1-4	TRBV25-1
CASSVVEFSDTQYF	TRBJ2-3	TRBV9
CSARPGQGLHYEQYF	TRBJ2-7	TRBV20-1
CASSQGVSQANYGYTF	TRBJ1-2	TRBV4-1
CASTKGLVNTGELFF	TRBJ2-2	TRBV2
CSARDGTQQFF	TRBJ2-1	TRBV20-1
CASGLAGEVEQFF	TRBJ2-1	TRBV12-5
CASSYSGQGSYEQYF	TRBJ2-7	TRBV6-6
CASSTSGTNNEQFF	TRBJ2-1	TRBV7-9
CASSPSTANTEAFF	TRBJ1-1	TRBV5-1
CASSLVKGGLRAGELFF	TRBJ2-2	TRBV11-2
CASSLKVVGNEQFF	TRBJ2-1	TRBV27
CASSLLDGNTGELFF	TRBJ2-2	TRBV7-8
CASSRGLAGHGELFF	TRBJ2-2	TRBV5-1
CASSSSGDSRNTIYF	TRBJ1-3	TRBV11-2
CASSPDWALTGQFF	TRBJ2-1	TRBV11-2
CASSLRRGGSGANVLTF	TRBJ2-6	TRBV28
CASSEYRGGDTQYF	TRBJ2-3	TRBV25-1
CASSPLGSGRETQYF	TRBJ2-5	TRBV5-1
CASSGGLAGLSETQYF	TRBJ2-5	TRBV5-1
CASSQVEEEQFF	TRBJ2-1	TRBV3-1
CASSQGAGRAPQETQYF	TRBJ2-5	TRBV4-2
CATSDLGISNEQFF	TRBJ2-1	TRBV24-1
CSVQGPPQETQYF	TRBJ2-5	TRBV29-1
CASSPTSGRVYNEQFF	TRBJ2-1	TRBV11-3
CASSVVSRTDTQYF	TRBJ2-3	TRBV9
CASSLLGAPSGRTEELFF	TRBJ2-2	TRBV7-9
CASSPKGPETQYF	TRBJ2-5	TRBV7-9
CASSQNARSLILEDTQYF	TRBJ2-3	TRBV7-9
CASTRVGTEAFF	TRBJ1-1	TRBV19
CASSQRGVTEAFF	TRBJ1-1	TRBV5-6
CASSASGTLVNTIYF	TRBJ1-3	TRBV25-1
CASRGGKFYNEQFF	TRBJ2-1	TRBV6-5
CASSLIGTGANVLTF	TRBJ2-6	TRBV7-9
CASSLTRYSNQPQHF	TRBJ1-5	TRBV6-5
CASRQRTGEGTSPLHF	TRBJ1-6	TRBV19
CASSLELGEAFF	TRBJ1-1	TRBV12-3/TRBV12-4
CASGGVASPLHF	TRBJ1-6	TRBV12-5
CASSFRDRGNEQFF	TRBJ2-1	TRBV5-4
CASSLWGANTEAFF	TRBJ1-1	TRBV13
CASSFGGLRTDTQYF	TRBJ2-3	TRBV12-3/TRBV12-4
CSARSFQGVAETQYF	TRBJ2-5	TRBV20-1
CASSAATYYNEQFF	TRBJ2-1	TRBV10-2
CASSETGVYTGELFF	TRBJ2-2	TRBV6-4
CASHDGGTEAFF	TRBJ1-1	TRBV5-1